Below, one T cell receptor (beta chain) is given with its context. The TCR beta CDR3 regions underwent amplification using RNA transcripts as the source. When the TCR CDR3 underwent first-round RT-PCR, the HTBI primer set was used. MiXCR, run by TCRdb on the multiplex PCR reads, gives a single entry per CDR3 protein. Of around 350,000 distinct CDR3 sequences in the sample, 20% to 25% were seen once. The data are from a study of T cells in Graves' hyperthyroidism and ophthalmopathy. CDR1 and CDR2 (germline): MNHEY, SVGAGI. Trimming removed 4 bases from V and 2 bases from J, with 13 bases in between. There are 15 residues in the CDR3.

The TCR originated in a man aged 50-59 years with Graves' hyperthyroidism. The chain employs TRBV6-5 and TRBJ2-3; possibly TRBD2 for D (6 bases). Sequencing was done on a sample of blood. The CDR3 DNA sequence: TGTGCCAGCAGTTCGGGAGCCCGATACACAGATACGCAGTATTTT. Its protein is CASSSGARYTDTQYF.